This T cell receptor beta chain was obtained from a study of sequential checkpoint blockade in melanoma. Overall study context: Arm A got nivolumab then ipilimumab; arm B the reverse, 1:1.

The CDR3 loop spans 16 amino acids. CDR1 MDHEN and CDR2 SYDVKM come from the germline V gene. After removal of 4 bases from V and 5 bases from J, the junction contained 8 bases not matched to a gene. The data were produced by immunoSEQ multiplex PCR, yet TCRdb's version contains in-frame clones alone and is incomplete. This table holds around 13,000 clones, 27% found once. Stated treatment: randomized to nivolumab then ipilimumab (arm A) or the reverse (arm B). The sample was tumor tissue (inferred from file names), taken from a patient given nivolumab and ipilimumab in sequence. The sequence was obtained from a human donor with melanoma. The chain employs TRBV28 and TRBJ2-2, with 9 bases aligning to TRBD1. CDR3 sequence reads: CASSSLQGASTGELFF. The DNA for the CDR3 is TGTGCCAGCAGTTCCCTACAGGGGGCAAGTACCGGGGAGCTGTTTTTT.